These 13 T cell receptor beta chains were sequenced from one sample in a study of identical twins. TCRdb reprocessed the 5' RACE reads with MiXCR, giving one entry per CDR3 protein. The sample consists of 300,000 to 400,000 distinct CDR3 sequences, about 10% of them appearing once. Sequencing was done on a sample of naive T cells sorted from blood. The receptors derive from a woman in her fifties or sixties in good health.

The table lists this clonotype with many counts. The V call is TRBV5-1, the J call TRBJ1-1; D perhaps matches TRBD1 (6 bases). Germline lookup yields CDR1 SGHRS and CDR2 YFSETQ. The V gene lost 0 bases and the J gene lost 1 base, with 16 bases spanning the gap. CDR3 size: 17 residues. CDR3 amino acids: CASSLGGGLGTNTEAFF. The CDR3 DNA is TGCGCCAGCAGCTTGGGAGGGGGTCTGGGGACGAACACTGAAGCTTTCTTT.

The chain joins TRBV10-3 to TRBJ1-1; no firm D call. The CDR3 covers 12 residues. Germline CDR1 ENHRY, CDR2 SYGVKD. V lost 7 bases and J 1 base, leaving 7 bases between the germline ends. CDR3 region: CAIKGGNTEAFF. CDR3 nucleotides: TGTGCCATCAAGGGCGGGAACACTGAAGCTTTCTTT.

This clonotype was detected a few times. The chain links TRBV20-1 to TRBJ1-2; D is perhaps TRBD1 (5 bases). This CDR3 is 11 amino acids long. Germline lookup yields CDR1 DFQATT and CDR2 SNEGSKA (reference sequence). The V end was cut by 1 base, the J end by 5 bases, with 5 bases between. In nucleotides, the CDR3 is TGCAGTGCTAGAGGGGGGTATGGCTACACCTTC. Its translation: CSARGGYGYTF.

Ten or more counts support this clonotype. The gene calls are TRBV12-3 or TRBV12-4 and TRBJ1-2, with 7 positions matching TRBD1. J gave up 4 bases and V 5 bases, and 7 bases lay outside the gene matches. This CDR3 is 14 amino acids long. CDR3 nucleotides: TGTGCCAGCAGTCAGACAGGGACCTCCTATGGCTACACCTTC. As protein: CASSQTGTSYGYTF.

This clonotype showed up many times. This chain uses TRBV3-1 with TRBJ1-1; no firm D call. V shed 4 bases and J shed 4 bases, with 10 bases lying between them. The CDR3 sequence is 13 residues long. Germline V CDR1 and CDR2: LGHDT, YNNKEL (reference sequence). CDR3 sequence reads: CASSLAEGTEAFF. The CDR3, as DNA: TGTGCCAGCAGCCTGGCGGAAGGCACTGAAGCTTTCTTT.

In its sample, this clonotype was seen a few times. The genes are TRBV14 and TRBJ2-3, with TRBD2 identical over 11 bases. This CDR3 region has 16 residues. Trimming cost V 2 bases and J 7 bases; bases outside gene matches: 8. Germline CDR1 and CDR2: SGHDN and FVKESK. This chain's CDR3 is CASSQNAGTSGNTQYF. For the CDR3, the DNA is TGTGCCAGCAGCCAAAACGCCGGGACTAGCGGAAATACGCAGTATTTT.

There are many counts of this clonotype. This rearrangement joins TRBV12-3 or TRBV12-4 to TRBJ1-1, with no clear D. V was shortened by 8 bases and J by 3 bases, with 16 bases between the two germline ends. The CDR3 sequence is 14 residues long. This CDR3 is CASQMVNGDTEAFF. CDR3 DNA: TGTGCCAGCCAGATGGTGAATGGGGACACTGAAGCTTTCTTT.

The chain carries TRBV10-2 and TRBJ2-4, with D perhaps matching TRBD2 (5 bases). V shed 3 bases and J shed 6 bases, with 24 bases lying between them. In germline, CDR1 is WSHSY, CDR2 SAAADI. The CDR3 has 18 amino acids. DNA of the CDR3: TGCGCCAGCAGTGAAGAGGACTGGAGTTCCCCCTTTCCAAACATTCAGTACTTC. Its translation: CASSEEDWSSPFPNIQYF.

CDR3 sequence (DNA): TGTGCCACTTCCAGACAGAAAGGGGGGGCCTATGGCTACACCTTC. Residues: CATSRQKGGAYGYTF. The rearrangement uses TRBV6-5 and TRBJ1-2; possibly TRBD1 for D (6 bases). The germline V gene encodes CDR1 MNHEY and CDR2 SVGAGI. With 10 bases removed from V and 4 bases from J, the gap between germline ends came to 22 bases. This CDR3 has 15 residues.

The table lists this clonotype with a few counts. This chain connects TRBV28 to TRBJ1-2, with 7 bases fitting TRBD1. Germline values: CDR1 MDHEN, CDR2 SYDVKM. The trim removed 5 bases at V and 3 bases at J, leaving 6 bases unmatched. The CDR3 is 14 residues long. The DNA for the CDR3 is TGTGCCAGCAGTAGAACCGGACAGGACTATGGCTACACCTTC. Its translation: CASSRTGQDYGYTF.

V usage is TRBV24-1 and J usage is TRBJ2-2, with TRBD2 identical over 7 bases. Germline V gene sequence: CDR1 KGHDR, CDR2 SFDVKD. Trimming took 5 bases from V and 1 from J; bases not matched to a gene: 21. The CDR3 has 21 residues. CDR3 DNA sequence: TGTGCCACCAGTGTTACTAGGGCTGGGGCCGCGACTAGCTTGAACACCGGGGAGCTGTTTTTT. As protein: CATSVTRAGAATSLNTGELFF.

This clonotype was found many times. This chain connects TRBV5-5 to TRBJ1-1; D is undetermined. V lost 4 bases, J lost 7 bases, and 14 bases lay in between. Per germline, CDR1 SGHKS and CDR2 YYEKEE (reference sequence). The CDR3 totals 13 residues. This CDR3 reads CASSGPTRNEAFF. The CDR3, as DNA: TGTGCCAGCAGCGGCCCGACGAGAAATGAAGCTTTCTTT.

Note on this clonotype: A much larger clone is a single base away; this may be a read error. The rearrangement uses TRBV7-9 and TRBJ1-1; weak D call: TRBD1 (6 bases). The germline V and J ends were trimmed by 6 bases and 1 base, with 9 bases remaining between them. CDR1 and CDR2 (germline): SEHNR, FQNEAQ (reference sequence). The CDR3 is made up of 13 amino acids. CDR3 amino acids: CASSIGGNTEAFF. For the CDR3, the DNA is TGTGCCAGCAGTATAGGGGGGAACACTGAAGCTTTCTTT.